A single sample gave rise to the 13 T cell receptor beta chains below, sequenced in a study of blood T cell repertoires in COVID-19. The protocol was immunoSEQ multiplex PCR, while the TCRdb copy is restricted to in-frame clones and leaves out a portion. The sample has around 340,000 clones; almost 90% are singletons. Sequencing was carried out using PBMCs or T cells enriched from blood (not recorded which). The receptors were sampled from a woman aged 30 to 39 who had been exposed to COVID-19.

The genes are TRBV4-2 and TRBJ1-5, with 7 nucleotides matching TRBD1. CDR3 length equals 16 residues. Germline CDR1 reads LGHNA; CDR2 reads YNFKEQ. V lost 4 bases and J lost 0; bases outside the gene matches: 6. As DNA, the CDR3 is TGTGCCAGCAGCCCCTTACAGGGGTATAGCAATCAGCCCCAGCATTTT. Translated, it gives CASSPLQGYSNQPQHF.

The V call is TRBV7-2, the J call TRBJ2-2, with D perhaps matching TRBD2 (5 bases). The CDR3 totals 15 residues. V lost 5 bases and J lost 6, with 16 bases in between. Germline-derived CDR1 and CDR2 are SGHTA and FQGNSA. CDR3 amino acids: CASSPRVPASGELFF. The CDR3 DNA is TGTGCCAGCAGCCCGAGGGTCCCCGCCTCCGGGGAGCTGTTTTTT.

This sequence joins TRBV14 and TRBJ2-3; 7 positions match TRBD2. Germline values: CDR1 SGHDN, CDR2 FVKESK. Trimming at V came to 4 bases and at J to 6 bases, leaving 10 bases not matched to a gene. This CDR3 region has 15 residues. The CDR3 DNA follows: TGTGCCAGCAGCCCCACCACGCGGGAGAGGGATACGCAGTATTTT. Translated, it gives CASSPTTRERDTQYF.

The rearrangement uses TRBV7-9 and TRBJ2-7; D gene unclear. From germline, CDR1 is SEHNR and CDR2 FQNEAQ (reference sequence). V was clipped by 1 base and J by 4 bases, with 11 bases between them. The CDR3 covers 14 residues. CDR3 bases: TGTGCCAGCAGCTTAGGTGTTGAGCCATACGAGCAGTACTTC. Protein: CASSLGVEPYEQYF.

CDR3: CASSLGFRGSEQYF. The CDR3 DNA reads as TGTGCCAGCAGCTTAGGGTTCAGGGGGAGCGAGCAGTACTTC. The chain joins TRBV13 to TRBJ2-7; the match to TRBD1 covers 7 bases. The CDR3 has 14 residues. Germline V gene data show CDR1 as PRHDT and CDR2 as FYEKMQ (reference sequence). Trimming removed 0 bases from V and 6 bases from J; junction bases left unmatched: 5. Looking up the rest from reference TRBV13 and TRBJ2-7 gives the full variable domain: AAGVIQSPRHLIKEKRETATLKCYPIPRHDTVYWYQQGPGQDPQFLISFYEKMQSDKGSIPDRFSAQQFSDYHSELNMSSLELGDSALYFCASSLGFRGSEQYFGPGTRLTVT.

This chain connects TRBV28 to TRBJ1-2; D ambiguous. This CDR3 has 16 residues. V was pared by 7 bases and J by 4 bases, with 22 bases between. The germline CDR1 and CDR2 sequences are MDHEN and SYDVKM. The CDR3 bases are TGTGCCAGCACCATCAGAGTGGCAAGAGGAGGCTATGGCTACACCTTC. This gives the protein CASTIRVARGGYGYTF.

The chain links TRBV11-3 to TRBJ2-1; no definite D call. The length of the CDR3 is 13 residues. The germline V gene has CDR1 SGHNT and CDR2 YENEEA. V was cut by 0 bases and J by 11 bases, with 11 bases left in between. Written as DNA, the CDR3 is TGTGCCAGCAGCTTAGATCCCCTATTTCAGCAGTTCTTC. Amino acid sequence: CASSLDPLFQQFF.

The rearrangement uses TRBV5-1 and TRBJ1-3, with 9 bases that match TRBD1. The CDR3 loop spans 17 amino acids. After removal of 2 bases from V and 0 bases from J, the junction contained 6 bases not matched to a gene. Per germline, CDR1 SGHRS and CDR2 YFSETQ. CDR3 residues: CASSFGQGRNSGNTIYF. The CDR3 coding sequence is TGCGCCAGCAGCTTCGGACAGGGGCGAAACTCTGGAAACACCATATATTTT. The whole variable domain, filled in from reference TRBV5-1 and TRBJ1-3, reads KAGVTQTPRYLIKTRGQQVTLSCSPISGHRSVSWYQQTPGQGLQFLFEYFSETQRNKGNFPGRFSGRQFSNSRSEMNVSTLELGDSALYLCASSFGQGRNSGNTIYFGEGSWLTVV.

This chain links TRBV28 with TRBJ1-1; the D gene is possibly TRBD1 (5 bases). V was pared by 1 base and J by 3 bases, with 9 bases between. Germline V gives CDR1 MDHEN, CDR2 SYDVKM. CDR3 size: 14 residues. The CDR3 DNA follows: TGTGCCAGCAGTTTATCCGGGGGGGACACTGAAGCTTTCTTT. This sequence encodes CASSLSGGDTEAFF. The whole variable domain, remainder taken from reference TRBV28 and TRBJ1-1, is DVKVTQSSRYLVKRTGEKVFLECVQDMDHENMFWYRQDPGLGLRLIYFSYDVKMKEKGDIPEGYSVSREKKERFSLILESASTNQTSMYLCASSLSGGDTEAFFGQGTRLTVV.

This CDR3 reads CAWRGGQGTFNEKLFF. In DNA, the CDR3 is TGTGCCTGGAGAGGGGGACAGGGGACCTTTAATGAAAAACTGTTTTTT. The chain recombines TRBV30 with TRBJ1-4; 10 bases are a match to TRBD1. Losses at the gene ends were 3 bases for V and 4 bases for J; bases not matched to a gene: 8. Germline V gives CDR1 GTSNPN, CDR2 SVGIG (reference sequence). The CDR3 extends over 16 amino acids.

V usage is TRBV18 and J usage is TRBJ2-5; D might be TRBD2 (6 bases). This CDR3 contains 12 residues. Trimming removed 3 bases from V and 5 bases from J, with 7 bases in between. Per the germline V gene, CDR1 is KGHSH and CDR2 is LQKENI. CDR3 region: CASSPAGETQYF. The CDR3 DNA reads as TGTGCCAGCTCACCGGCGGGGGAGACCCAGTACTTC.

The genes are TRBV28 and TRBJ1-5, with a weak D call TRBD1 (6 bases). This CDR3 spans 14 amino acids. Trimming removed 5 bases at V and 3 bases at J, with 11 bases between. The germline V gene encodes CDR1 MDHEN and CDR2 SYDVKM. CDR3 loop: CASSRQANNQPQHF. Written as DNA, the CDR3 is TGTGCCAGCAGTCGACAGGCAAACAATCAGCCCCAGCATTTT.

The chain combines TRBV11-3 with TRBJ1-1; possible D gene TRBD1, 5 bases. V was trimmed by 0 bases and J by 11 bases, leaving 10 bases between them. Germline assignment: CDR1 SGHNT and CDR2 YENEEA. The CDR3 has 12 amino acids. The CDR3 DNA reads TGTGCCAGCAGCTTAGAGGAGGGGTCGGCTTTCTTT. It is translated as CASSLEEGSAFF.